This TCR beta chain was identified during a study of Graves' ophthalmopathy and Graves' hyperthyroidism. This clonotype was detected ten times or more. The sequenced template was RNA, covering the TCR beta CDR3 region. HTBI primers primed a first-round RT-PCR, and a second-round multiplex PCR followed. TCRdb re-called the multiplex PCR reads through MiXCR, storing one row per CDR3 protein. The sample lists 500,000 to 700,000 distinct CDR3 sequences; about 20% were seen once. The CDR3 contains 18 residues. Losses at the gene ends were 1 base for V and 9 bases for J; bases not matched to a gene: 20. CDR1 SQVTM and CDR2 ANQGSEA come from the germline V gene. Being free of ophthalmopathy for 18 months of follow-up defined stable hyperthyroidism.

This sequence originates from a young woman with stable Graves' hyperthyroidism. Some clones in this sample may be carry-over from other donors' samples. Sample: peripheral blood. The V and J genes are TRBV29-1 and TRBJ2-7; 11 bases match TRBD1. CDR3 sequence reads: CSVEGTGGDYSLLRGQYF. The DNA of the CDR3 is TGCAGCGTTGAAGGGACAGGGGGCGATTATTCTCTCCTACGTGGGCAGTACTTC.